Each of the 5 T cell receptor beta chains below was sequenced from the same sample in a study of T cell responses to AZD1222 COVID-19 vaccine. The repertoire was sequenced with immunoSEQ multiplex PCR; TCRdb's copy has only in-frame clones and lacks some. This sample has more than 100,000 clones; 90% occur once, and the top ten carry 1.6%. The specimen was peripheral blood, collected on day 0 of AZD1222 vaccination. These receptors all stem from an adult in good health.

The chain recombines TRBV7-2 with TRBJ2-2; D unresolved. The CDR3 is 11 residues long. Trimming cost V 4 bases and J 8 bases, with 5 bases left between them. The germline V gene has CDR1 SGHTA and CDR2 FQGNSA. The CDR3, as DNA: TGTGCCAGCAGCTCCGGAGGGGAGCTGTTTTTT. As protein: CASSSGGELFF.

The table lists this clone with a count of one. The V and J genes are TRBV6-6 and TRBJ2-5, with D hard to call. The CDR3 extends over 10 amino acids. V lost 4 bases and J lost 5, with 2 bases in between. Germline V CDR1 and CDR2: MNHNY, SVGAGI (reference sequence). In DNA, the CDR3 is TGTGCCAGCAGTTCGGAGACCCAGTACTTC. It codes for CASSSETQYF.

CDR3 in DNA: TGTGCCAGCAGCCAAGAGACAGGGGGCGGTCGTGAAAAACTGTTTTTT. Its protein is CASSQETGGGREKLFF. The chain recombines TRBV4-2 with TRBJ1-4; the match to TRBD1 covers 10 bases. With 0 bases clipped from V and 7 bases from J, the junction kept 5 bases outside the gene matches. The CDR3 consists of 16 residues. The germline V gene has CDR1 LGHNA and CDR2 YNFKEQ.

The CDR3 nucleotides are TGCGCCAGCAGCTTGGATGGGGACAGAGGTGAAAAACTGTTTTTT. Amino acids: CASSLDGDRGEKLFF. The J gene is TRBJ1-4, the V gene TRBV5-1; 7 positions agree with TRBD1. Per the germline V gene, CDR1 is SGHRS and CDR2 is YFSETQ. Unmatched junction bases numbered 6, after V lost 0 bases and J lost 7 bases. The CDR3 consists of 15 residues.

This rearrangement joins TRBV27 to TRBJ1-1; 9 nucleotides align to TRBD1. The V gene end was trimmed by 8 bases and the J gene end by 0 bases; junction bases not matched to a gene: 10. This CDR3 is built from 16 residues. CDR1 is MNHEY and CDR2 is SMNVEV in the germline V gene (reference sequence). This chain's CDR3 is CASLPRDRALNTEAFF. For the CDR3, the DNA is TGTGCCAGCCTTCCCCGGGACAGGGCCCTGAACACTGAAGCTTTCTTT.